Listed here are 23 T cell receptor beta chains from one sample, sequenced in a study of siplizumab effects on memory and regulatory T cells (dated by TCRdb to between 2017 and 2020). The library was produced with the immunoSEQ multiplex PCR assay. TCRdb obtained this table from immuneACCESS and retained in-frame rearrangements with V and J assigned. These tables miss some clones; where compared with another copy, unresolved V genes account for less than half of the shortfall, and the remainder is unexplained. The sample yields 75,000 to 100,000 clones; 90% to 95% were counted once. In total, the top ten clones hold 1% to 1.5% of the sample. The specimen was non-Treg CD4+ T cells sorted from blood. The cell subset or site label of this sample denotes: FACS-sorted unstimulated CD4+ non-regulatory T cells. Every receptor here comes from a human donor in good health.

This clone appeared a few times. V is TRBV11-3 and J is TRBJ1-1; no clear D gene. This CDR3 comprises 15 residues. Per the germline V gene, CDR1 is SGHNT and CDR2 is YENEEA. V was pared by 0 bases and J by 1 base, with 9 bases between. This CDR3 is CASSLDASANTEAFF. Written as DNA, the CDR3 is TGTGCCAGCAGCTTAGACGCATCGGCGAACACTGAAGCTTTCTTT.

The chain couples TRBV4-1 to TRBJ2-7; 7 nucleotides agree with TRBD1. Germline CDR1 reads MGHRA; CDR2 reads YSYEKL. The CDR3 extends over 16 amino acids. Trimming removed 3 bases from V and 1 base from J; junction bases left unmatched: 9. This chain's CDR3 is CASSQPGTAPSYEQYF. The CDR3, as DNA: TGCGCCAGCAGCCAGCCAGGGACAGCGCCGTCCTACGAGCAGTACTTC.

This chain connects TRBV6-6 to TRBJ2-7, with 8 bases that match TRBD1. CDR3 length: 16 amino acids. V trimming: 5 bases; J trimming: 6 bases; junction bases outside the gene matches: 15. CDR1 is MNHNY, CDR2 SVGAGI, per germline (reference sequence). The CDR3 bases are TGTGCCAGCAGTAGCGACAGGGGTCAAATAGGGGGCGAGCAGTACTTC. It is translated as CASSSDRGQIGGEQYF.

CDR3 bases: TGCGCCAGCGGCGGGGGACCGAGACCCCAGCATTTT. Its protein is CASGGGPRPQHF. The V and J genes are TRBV10-2 and TRBJ1-5, with D perhaps TRBD1 (5 bases). The V end lost 8 bases, the J end lost 10 bases, and 15 bases lay between the germline ends. The V gene's germline CDR1 is WSHSY and CDR2 SAAADI. CDR3 length equals 12 residues.

This chain joins TRBV19 and TRBJ1-2; 7 bases fit TRBD1. Trimming took 3 bases from V and 4 from J; bases not matched to a gene: 2. CDR3 length: 13 residues. Germline lookup yields CDR1 LNHDA and CDR2 SQIVND (reference sequence). CDR3 region: CASSMGTAYGYTF. CDR3 sequence (DNA): TGTGCCAGTAGTATGGGGACAGCCTATGGCTACACCTTC.

As DNA, the CDR3 is TGTGCCAGTAGAGAGACAGGTCCAACTAATGAAAAACTGTTTTTT. Amino acids: CASRETGPTNEKLFF. J is TRBJ1-4 and V is TRBV19; possibly TRBD1 for D (6 bases). V was pared by 6 bases and J by 0 bases, with 11 bases between. This CDR3 comprises 15 residues. From germline, CDR1 is LNHDA and CDR2 SQIVND (reference sequence).

This clone has only a few counts. The rearrangement uses TRBV5-1 and TRBJ2-1; D is perhaps TRBD1 (6 bases). CDR1 SGHRS and CDR2 YFSETQ come from the germline V gene. This CDR3 spans 14 amino acids. Trimming took off 3 bases at V and 5 bases at J, with 12 bases between the two ends. The CDR3 bases are TGCGCCAGCAGCTCCAGGGGTGAGGACAATGAGCAGTTCTTC. Protein: CASSSRGEDNEQFF.

This clone was found once. The rearrangement uses TRBV9 and TRBJ2-3; D might be TRBD2 (6 bases). This CDR3 has 16 amino acids. From germline, CDR1 is SGDLS and CDR2 YYNGEE. Trimming removed 2 bases at V and 1 base at J, with 14 bases between. CDR3 sequence (DNA): TGTGCCAGCAGCGTGTTTGGCGGGGCGGGCACAGATACGCAGTATTTT. This codes for CASSVFGGAGTDTQYF.

The chain has TRBV18 and TRBJ2-2, with D perhaps matching TRBD1 (6 bases). With 1 base removed from V and 1 base from J, the gap between germline ends came to 7 bases. Germline V gene lookup returns CDR1 KGHSH and CDR2 LQKENI. This CDR3 is built from 15 residues. In DNA, the CDR3 is TGTGCCAGCTCACCACAACAGGGGAACACCGGGGAGCTGTTTTTT. It yields the protein CASSPQQGNTGELFF.

This chain joins TRBV18 and TRBJ1-2; no definite D call. The CDR3 is made up of 14 amino acids. The V gene's germline CDR1 is KGHSH and CDR2 LQKENI. V shed 1 base and J shed 6 bases, with 12 bases lying between them. CDR3 protein: CASSPLEGIHGYTF. CDR3 nucleotides: TGTGCCAGCTCACCACTAGAAGGGATCCATGGCTACACCTTC.

This chain joins TRBV27 and TRBJ2-3; possibly TRBD2 for D (6 bases). CDR1 and CDR2 from the germline V gene are MNHEY and SMNVEV (reference sequence). With 3 bases removed from V and 1 base from J, the gap between germline ends came to 11 bases. CDR3 size: 15 residues. CDR3 loop: CASSFLAAGTDTQYF. The CDR3 bases are TGTGCCAGCAGTTTTTTAGCGGCGGGCACAGATACGCAGTATTTT.

This sequence joins TRBV30 and TRBJ2-7; D is uncertain. The germline V gene has CDR1 GTSNPN and CDR2 SVGIG (reference sequence). The CDR3 runs to 13 residues. Trimming removed 4 bases from V and 1 base from J, with 11 bases in between. CDR3 in DNA: TGTGCCTGGAACCTCGGATTATCCTACGAGCAGTACTTC. Protein sequence: CAWNLGLSYEQYF.

V is TRBV28 and J is TRBJ2-7, with 8 bases lining up with TRBD2. In germline, CDR1 is MDHEN, CDR2 SYDVKM. The CDR3 covers 15 residues. V lost 5 bases, J lost 3 bases, and 9 bases stayed unmatched. This CDR3 is CASSPLAGRVYEQYF. The CDR3 DNA reads as TGTGCCAGCAGTCCATTAGCGGGAAGGGTCTACGAGCAGTACTTC.

This clone was seen a handful of times. This sequence joins TRBV15 and TRBJ1-5; D gene uncertain. V was clipped by 2 bases and J by 0 bases, with 2 bases between them. Germline V gives CDR1 LNHNV, CDR2 YYDKDF (reference sequence). CDR3 size: 13 residues. DNA of the CDR3: TGTGCCACCAGCAGAAATAGCAATCAGCCCCAGCATTTT. It codes for CATSRNSNQPQHF.

The genes are TRBV15 and TRBJ2-7; D is undetermined. This CDR3 has 15 amino acids. Germline V gene data show CDR1 as LNHNV and CDR2 as YYDKDF (reference sequence). Trimming stripped 0 bases from V and 0 bases from J, with 9 bases between. The CDR3 DNA reads TGTGCCACCAGCAGAGATTTAGCAGTCTCCTACGAGCAGTACTTC. This gives the protein CATSRDLAVSYEQYF. Supplemented by reference TRBV15 and TRBJ2-7, the full variable domain reads DAMVIQNPRYQVTQFGKPVTLSCSQTLNHNVMYWYQQKSSQAPKLLFHYYDKDFNNEADTPDNFQSRRPNTSFCFLDIRSPGLGDTAMYLCATSRDLAVSYEQYFGPGTRLTVT.

The gene calls are TRBV5-1 and TRBJ2-5; 7 nucleotides align to TRBD1. The CDR3 sequence is 15 residues long. Germline CDR1 reads SGHRS; CDR2 reads YFSETQ. V dropped 2 bases and J dropped 5; count of bases not matched to a gene: 9. The CDR3 bases are TGCGCCAGCAGCTTCACAGGGGCGGCAACTGAGACCCAGTACTTC. Its protein product is CASSFTGAATETQYF.

The V and J genes are TRBV7-8 and TRBJ2-1; D is possibly TRBD1 or TRBD2 (6 bases each). V lost 1 base and J 7 bases, leaving 29 bases between the germline ends. This CDR3 is built from 20 residues. Looked up from germline, CDR1 is SGHVS and CDR2 is FQNEAQ. Here the CDR3 DNA reads TGTGCCAGCAGCTTAGTTTGGACTAACGTTGGCTACAGGGAGAGGAATGAGCAGTTCTTC. This codes for CASSLVWTNVGYRERNEQFF.

This clone was seen just once. The rearrangement links TRBV6-5 to TRBJ2-5; TRBD1 aligns across 9 bases. The junction had 5 bases not matched to a gene; V was cut back by 6 bases and J by 0 bases. Germline CDR1 MNHEY, CDR2 SVGAGI. This CDR3 region has 15 residues. Here the CDR3 reads CASRNRGQYQETQYF. The CDR3 coding sequence is TGTGCCAGCAGAAACAGGGGGCAGTACCAAGAGACCCAGTACTTC.

The chain links TRBV4-1 to TRBJ1-1; D call uncertain. Germline loops: CDR1 MGHRA, CDR2 YSYEKL. The CDR3 consists of 16 residues. V lost 4 bases and J 0 bases, leaving 15 bases between the germline ends. The CDR3 nucleotides are TGCGCCAGCAGCCTAGAAGGTAACAATTTGAACACTGAAGCTTTCTTT. It is translated as CASSLEGNNLNTEAFF.

A single count supports this clone. The germline gene is not matched at one end of the junction; a read error may be the cause. This rearrangement joins TRBV28 to TRBJ1-2, with a tentative D call TRBD1 (5 bases). The CDR3 has 13 residues. The germline CDR1 and CDR2 sequences are MDHEN and SYDVKM. For the CDR3, the DNA is TGTGCCACCTCCATAAATACGGGACGTTCCTCTAACTTC. Encoded protein: CATSINTGRSSNF.

The V and J genes are TRBV5-8 and TRBJ1-4; D remains unclear. The CDR3 consists of 16 residues. Germline lookup yields CDR1 SGHTS and CDR2 YDEGEE. V was clipped by 4 bases and J by 2 bases, with 15 bases between them. The CDR3 loop is CASSLSRGRTNEKLFF. For the CDR3, the DNA is TGTGCCAGCAGCCTCTCCCGTGGGCGGACTAATGAAAAACTGTTTTTT.

The chain is built from TRBV7-6 and TRBJ1-2; the D gene is possibly TRBD1 (6 bases). Germline V gene sequence: CDR1 SGHVS, CDR2 FNYEAQ. This CDR3 is 17 amino acids long. The ends were cut back, 2 bases at V and 3 bases at J, with 19 bases in the middle. The CDR3 sequence: CASSLSPTGQIDYGYTF. The DNA of the CDR3 is TGTGCCAGCAGCTTAAGCCCGACTGGACAGATCGACTATGGCTACACCTTC.

This clone has just one count. V and J are TRBV28 and TRBJ1-1, with a possible D match to TRBD1 (5 bases). V was cut by 2 bases and J by 4 bases, with 8 bases left in between. The CDR3 spans 13 residues. From germline, CDR1 is MDHEN and CDR2 SYDVKM. CDR3 residues: CASSLRDVTEAFF. The CDR3 nucleotides are TGTGCCAGCAGTTTACGGGACGTCACTGAAGCTTTCTTT.